A single sample is the source of the 5 T cell receptor beta chains below, sequenced in a study of CXCR3-negative and CXCR3-positive naive CD8 T cells. It was by 5' RACE with UMI labels that the TRB cDNA libraries were prepared. Using the 5' RACE reads, TCRdb records one entry per CDR3 protein without DNA. The table counts under 150,000 distinct CDR3 sequences; around 0.62% lies in the top ten. Broader study findings: CXCR3-negative naive cells had less hydrophobic TRB CDR3s than did CXCR3-positive naive cells.

Their antigen targets remain unknown. The sample consisted of naive CXCR3+ CD8+ T cells from blood. Subset denoted: CD45RO-CCR7+CD27+CD95- naive CD8+ T cells expressing CXCR3 (TNR3+). These receptors were collected from a human donor in good health. Some clones in this sample may be carry-over from other donors' samples.

The CDR3 sequence: CASSPGLAGPQETQYF. The chain joins TRBV7-3 to TRBJ2-5; TCRdb proposes TRBD2, but this gene call is untestable without DNA. This CDR3 is built from 16 residues. Germline CDR1 is SGHTA and CDR2 is FQGTGA. Based on the CDR3 plus reference TRBV7-3 and TRBJ2-5, the full variable domain is GAGVSQTPSNKVTEKGKYVELRCDPISGHTALYWYRQSLGQGPEFLIYFQGTGAADDSGLPNDRFFAVRPEGSVSTLKIQRTERGDSAVYLCASSPGLAGPQETQYFGPGTRLLVL.

The genes are TRBV12-3 or TRBV12-4 and TRBJ2-5; TCRdb's D call, TRBD1, is unchecked because there is no DNA. The CDR3 extends over 15 amino acids. CDR3: CASSLGARGQETQYF.

The rearrangement joins TRBV7-9 to TRBJ1-2. In germline, CDR1 is SEHNR, CDR2 FQNEAQ (reference sequence). The CDR3 has 15 residues. The chain's CDR3 is CASSPAGGEPMRGTF.

The chain joins TRBV29-1 to TRBJ1-2. The CDR3 runs 12 residues. Germline assignment: CDR1 SQVTM and CDR2 ANQGSEA. The CDR3 here is CSVEMSDYGYTF.

V is TRBV6-5 and J is TRBJ1-2; TCRdb calls TRBD1, which cannot be checked without DNA. CDR3 length: 13 residues. The germline CDR1 and CDR2 sequences are MNHEY and SVGAGI. The CDR3 protein is CASSYRGVDGYTF.